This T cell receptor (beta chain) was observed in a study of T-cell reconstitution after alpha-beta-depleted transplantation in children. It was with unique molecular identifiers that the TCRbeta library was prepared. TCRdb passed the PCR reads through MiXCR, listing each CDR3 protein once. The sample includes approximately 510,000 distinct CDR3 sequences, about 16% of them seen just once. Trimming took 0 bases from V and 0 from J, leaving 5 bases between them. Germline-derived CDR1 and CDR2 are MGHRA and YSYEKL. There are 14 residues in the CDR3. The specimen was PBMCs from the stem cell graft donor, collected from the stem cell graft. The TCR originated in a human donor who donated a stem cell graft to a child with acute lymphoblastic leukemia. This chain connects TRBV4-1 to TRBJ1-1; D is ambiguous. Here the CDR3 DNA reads TGCGCCAGCAGCCAAGATTGGGTGAACACTGAAGCTTTCTTT. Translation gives CASSQDWVNTEAFF.